Shown below are 8 T cell receptor beta chains from a single sample sequenced in a study of metastatic and nonmetastatic thyroid tumors (dated by TCRdb to about 2020). The library was obtained by PCR. Sequencing took place on an Illumina HiSeq 4000. TCRdb reworked the public reads: Q25 trimming with fastp, MiXCR clone assembly, productive beta chains retained. The sample table lists 40,000 to 50,000 clones, 9.5% to 13% of them with a count of one. The ten most abundant clones make up approximately 8.7% of the sample. No treatment had been received by any patient before thyroid surgery. What was sequenced was blood. Every receptor here comes from a male donor with papillary thyroid cancer or a benign thyroid nodule (not recorded which). Some clones in this sample may be carry-over from other donors' samples.

There are a few counts of this clone. The gene calls are TRBV28 and TRBJ2-1, with 11 nucleotides matching TRBD2. The germline gives CDR1 MDHEN, CDR2 SYDVKM. The CDR3 covers 17 residues. Trimming at V came to 6 bases and at J to 6 bases, leaving 13 bases not matched to a gene. In DNA, the CDR3 is TGTGCCAGCAGCATGACTAGCGGGACAACTTGGGGCAATGAGCAGTTCTTC. Amino acid sequence: CASSMTSGTTWGNEQFF.

This clone has at least ten counts. A read error may be the cause here, since a much bigger clone is one base away. The rearrangement links TRBV6-1 to TRBJ2-1; 11 bases agree with TRBD2. The germline V gene has CDR1 MNHNS and CDR2 SASEGT. The CDR3 has 16 amino acids. In nucleotides, the CDR3 is TGTGCCAGCAGCTCTGGGGGACTAGCGGACTACAGTGAGCAGTTCTTC. It yields the protein CASSSGGLADYSEQFF.

This clone showed up many times. The rearrangement uses TRBV30 and TRBJ2-7, with D possibly called TRBD1 or TRBD2 (5 bases each). CDR1 and CDR2 from the germline V gene are GTSNPN and SVGIG (reference sequence). The V gene lost 6 bases and the J gene lost 6 bases, with 18 bases spanning the gap. This CDR3 has 13 residues. CDR3 DNA: TGTGCCTGCTTCTCGGGGCGCACGGGCGAGCAGTACTTC. Translation gives CACFSGRTGEQYF.

This clone was seen ten or more times. The chain joins TRBV6-4 to TRBJ2-1; TRBD1 aligns across 7 bases. Germline V lookup: CDR1 MRHNA, CDR2 SNTAGT. The CDR3 loop spans 14 amino acids. V lost 5 bases to trimming and J lost 7 bases; unmatched junction nucleotides: 8. CDR3: CASSPDRDGNEQFF. In nucleotides, the CDR3 is TGTGCCAGCAGTCCCGACAGGGATGGGAATGAGCAGTTCTTC.

In regard to this clone: One base away lies a much larger clone, so this may be a sequencing read error. The J gene is TRBJ1-2, the V gene TRBV29-1; no clear D. The CDR3 is 13 residues long. CDR1 and CDR2 from the germline V gene are SQVTM and ANQGSEA. The V end lost 7 bases, the J end lost 3 bases, and 15 bases lay between the germline ends. The CDR3 DNA sequence: TGCAGCGCCGTATGGACTTACCACTATGGCTACACCTTC. The encoded protein is CSAVWTYHYGYTF.

This clone was observed at least ten times. V and J are TRBV28 and TRBJ2-2; 9 nucleotides match TRBD2. The CDR3 runs 18 residues. The trim removed 5 bases at V and 4 bases at J, leaving 14 bases unmatched. Germline loops: CDR1 MDHEN, CDR2 SYDVKM. The DNA for the CDR3 is TGTGCCAGCAGTCTGGGGCCCAGACGCGGGAGGGCCACCGGGGAGCTGTTTTTT. Its translation is CASSLGPRRGRATGELFF.

This clone was found a few times. The chain carries TRBV18 and TRBJ2-2; perhaps TRBD2 as D (6 bases). V was cut by 3 bases and J by 4 bases, with 12 bases left in between. CDR1 KGHSH and CDR2 LQKENI come from the germline V gene. The CDR3 extends over 15 amino acids. CDR3 coding DNA: TGTGCCAGCTCACCCTACTCGGGGGTCACCGGGGAGCTGTTTTTT. This gives the protein CASSPYSGVTGELFF.

This clone was seen many times. The chain is built from TRBV7-2 and TRBJ2-3, with D perhaps TRBD1 (6 bases). Germline values: CDR1 SGHTA, CDR2 FQGNSA. V was shortened by 4 bases and J by 2 bases, with 10 bases between the two germline ends. The CDR3 has 14 residues. CDR3 amino acids: CASSSTGFTDTQYF. The CDR3, as DNA: TGTGCCAGCAGCTCTACAGGGTTCACAGATACGCAGTATTTT. Full variable domain (remainder filled in from reference TRBV7-2 and TRBJ2-3): GAGVSQSPSNKVTEKGKDVELRCDPISGHTALYWYRQSLGQGLEFLIYFQGNSAPDKSGLPSDRFSAERTGGSVSTLTIQRTQQEDSAVYLCASSSTGFTDTQYFGPGTRLTVL.